Shown below are 29 T cell receptor beta chains from a single sample sequenced in a study of a mutant IDH1 vaccine in newly diagnosed glioma. Time point here: week 47, end of study. What each vaccine dose contained was 300 ug of mutant IDH1 20-mer peptide, accompanied by topical imiquimod. The data were produced by immunoSEQ multiplex PCR, yet TCRdb's version contains in-frame clones alone and is incomplete. The sample holds under 40,000 clones, roughly 80% seen once. Their recognized antigens are unknown. The specimen comprised PBMCs, sampled from a glioma patient whose treatment included an IDH1 peptide vaccine. These receptors were obtained from a man aged 25 to 40 with glioma.

This clone turned up a few times. This chain connects TRBV5-1 to TRBJ1-1; possibly TRBD1 for D (5 bases). Germline V gives CDR1 SGHRS, CDR2 YFSETQ. Deletions cut 2 bases from V and 4 bases from J, with 15 bases between. The CDR3 consists of 15 residues. The CDR3 DNA reads TGCGCCAGCAGCTTACAAGGGGAGGAGGGCACTGAAGCTTTCTTT. Translating gives CASSLQGEEGTEAFF. The full variable domain, completed using reference TRBV5-1 and TRBJ1-1, is KAGVTQTPRYLIKTRGQQVTLSCSPISGHRSVSWYQQTPGQGLQFLFEYFSETQRNKGNFPGRFSGRQFSNSRSEMNVSTLELGDSALYLCASSLQGEEGTEAFFGQGTRLTVV.

This chain uses TRBV13 with TRBJ2-3, with TRBD1 as a possible D gene (5 bases). This CDR3 has 13 residues. Germline V gives CDR1 PRHDT, CDR2 FYEKMQ (reference sequence). V was clipped by 5 bases and J by 13 bases, with 19 bases between them. The CDR3, as DNA: TGTGCCAGCAGCCAGAAGACAATTGGCAGGGAGTATTTT. Encoded protein: CASSQKTIGREYF.

V gene TRBV7-6 combines with J gene TRBJ1-1; 10 nucleotides match TRBD1. After removal of 5 bases from V and 4 bases from J, the junction contained 4 bases not matched to a gene. Per the germline V gene, CDR1 is SGHVS and CDR2 is FNYEAQ. CDR3 length: 14 residues. The CDR3 DNA is TGTGCCAGCAGCCCCCGGGACAGGGGCACTGAAGCTTTCTTT. Translation: CASSPRDRGTEAFF.

J is TRBJ2-7 and V is TRBV9; D uncertain. CDR1 is SGDLS, CDR2 YYNGEE, per germline. V was pared by 4 bases and J by 5 bases, with 19 bases between. CDR3 length: 15 amino acids. The CDR3 DNA reads TGTGCCAGCAGCCCATCTTCGACTTCTGTCGACGAGCAGTACTTC. Its protein is CASSPSSTSVDEQYF. The whole variable domain, remainder taken from reference TRBV9 and TRBJ2-7, is DSGVTQTPKHLITATGQRVTLRCSPRSGDLSVYWYQQSLDQGLQFLIQYYNGEERAKGNILERFSAQQFPDLHSELNLSSLELGDSALYFCASSPSSTSVDEQYFGPGTRLTVT.

On this clone itself: Germline and junction disagree at one end, which may indicate a read error. The CDR3 DNA reads TGTGCCAGCAGCTTTGGGACAGGGTCCTCCGAGCAGTACTTC. Encoded protein: CASSFGTGSSEQYF. The chain links TRBV5-6 to TRBJ2-7; 9 positions match TRBD1. CDR3 length equals 14 residues. The germline gives CDR1 SGHDT, CDR2 YYEEEE.

This clone was detected only once. The rearrangement links TRBV15 to TRBJ1-2; D may be TRBD1 (5 bases). Looked up from germline, CDR1 is LNHNV and CDR2 is YYDKDF (reference sequence). CDR3 length equals 16 residues. V was shortened by 0 bases and J by 5 bases, with 16 bases between the two germline ends. The chain's CDR3 is CATSREYGTSPYGYTF. DNA for the CDR3: TGTGCCACCAGCAGAGAGTACGGGACTTCTCCATATGGCTACACCTTC.

The V and J genes are TRBV7-8 and TRBJ1-1, with 7 bases identical to TRBD1. This CDR3 is 16 amino acids long. V lost 6 bases, J lost 0 bases, and 10 bases stayed unmatched. Germline V gives CDR1 SGHVS, CDR2 FQNEAQ. The CDR3 DNA follows: TGTGCCAGCAGTTCCCTAGGGACAGCTATGAACACTGAAGCTTTCTTT. It is translated as CASSSLGTAMNTEAFF.

The chain links TRBV4-3 to TRBJ2-2; the D gene could be TRBD1 or TRBD2 (5 bases each). The CDR3 totals 17 residues. The germline V and J ends were trimmed by 4 bases and 0 bases, with 15 bases remaining between them. CDR1 and CDR2 from the germline V gene are LGHNA and YSLEER. CDR3 loop: CASSPRDGGTNTGELFF. The CDR3 bases are TGCGCCAGCAGCCCTAGGGACGGTGGTACGAACACCGGGGAGCTGTTTTTT.

The gene calls are TRBV7-6 and TRBJ1-5; TRBD1 matches at 9 bases. Germline CDR1 is SGHVS and CDR2 is FNYEAQ. The CDR3 contains 16 residues. V was pared by 5 bases and J by 6 bases, with 11 bases of the junction left unmatched. The CDR3 DNA sequence: TGTGCCAGCAGCCATTATTCGGGACAGGGCGCTCAGCCCCAGCATTTT. Protein product: CASSHYSGQGAQPQHF.

The chain employs TRBV28 and TRBJ1-5; 10 bases align to TRBD1. The CDR3 consists of 16 residues. Germline-derived CDR1 and CDR2 are MDHEN and SYDVKM. The V segment lost 5 bases and the J segment 0 bases; nucleotides outside the gene matches: 4. The CDR3 sequence: CASSEGTGDSNQPQHF. In DNA, the CDR3 is TGTGCCAGCAGTGAAGGGACAGGGGATAGCAATCAGCCCCAGCATTTT.

The rearrangement links TRBV7-2 to TRBJ2-2; D may be TRBD1 (5 bases). This CDR3 comprises 15 residues. Germline V gives CDR1 SGHTA, CDR2 FQGNSA. The V end was cut by 4 bases, the J end by 2 bases, with 11 bases between. For the CDR3, the DNA is TGTGCCAGCAGCTCCGGACAATTCAACACCGGGGAGCTGTTTTTT. It specifies CASSSGQFNTGELFF.

The genes are TRBV28 and TRBJ1-2, with 10 bases matching TRBD1. Trimming removed 5 bases from V and 7 bases from J; junction bases left unmatched: 4. This CDR3 has 13 amino acids. The germline CDR1 and CDR2 sequences are MDHEN and SYDVKM. CDR3 residues: CASSRDRGFGYTF. The CDR3 nucleotides are TGTGCCAGCAGTAGGGACAGGGGTTTTGGCTACACCTTC.

The count of this clone is one. The genes are TRBV6-5 and TRBJ1-5; 7 bases are shared with TRBD1. From germline, CDR1 is MNHEY and CDR2 SVGAGI. V lost 4 bases, J lost 6 bases, and 6 bases stayed unmatched. The CDR3 consists of 14 residues. For the CDR3, the DNA is TGTGCCAGCAGTTGGGGCAGGGGGAGTCAGCCCCAGCATTTT. It codes for CASSWGRGSQPQHF.

The gene calls are TRBV2 and TRBJ1-1; tentatively, D is TRBD1 (6 bases). Trimming shortened V by 3 bases and J by 3 bases, and 11 bases separated the two germline ends. Germline V gene lookup returns CDR1 SNHLY and CDR2 FYNNEI. The CDR3 has 14 residues. CDR3: CASSDQGSYTEAFF. The CDR3 DNA follows: TGTGCCAGCAGTGACCAGGGGTCGTACACTGAAGCTTTCTTT.

V is TRBV6-5 and J is TRBJ2-1; D tentatively reads TRBD1 or TRBD2 (5 bases each). This CDR3 has 15 amino acids. Germline-derived CDR1 and CDR2 are MNHEY and SVGAGI. The V end was cut by 0 bases, the J end by 10 bases, with 16 bases between. The chain's CDR3 is CASSYSEGYNGEQFF. DNA of the CDR3: TGTGCCAGCAGTTACTCAGAGGGGTACAATGGAGAGCAGTTCTTC.

This clone was observed a few times. J is TRBJ1-2 and V is TRBV27; D gene unclear. Germline V lookup: CDR1 MNHEY, CDR2 SMNVEV (reference sequence). The CDR3 runs 12 residues. With 4 bases removed from V and 5 bases from J, the gap between germline ends came to 8 bases. This chain's CDR3 is CASSSRAYGYTF. The CDR3 DNA sequence: TGTGCCAGCAGTTCGAGGGCTTATGGCTACACCTTC.

Comment on this clone: The junction departs from the called germline gene at one end, perhaps through a read error. The chain carries TRBV2 and TRBJ2-1; TRBD2 agrees at 12 bases. This CDR3 spans 16 amino acids. CDR1 is SNHLY and CDR2 is FYNNEI in the germline V gene. For the CDR3, the DNA is TGTGCCAGCAGGGAAGGACTAGCGGGATTTGGGGATGAGCAGTTCTTC. Translated: CASREGLAGFGDEQFF. The whole variable domain, filled in from reference TRBV2 and TRBJ2-1, reads EPEVTQTPSHQVTQMGQEVILRCVPISNHLYFYWYRQILGQKVEFLVSFYNNEISEKSEIFDDQFSVERPDGSNFTLKIRSTKLEDSAMYFCASREGLAGFGDEQFFGPGTRLTVL.

V and J are TRBV4-1 and TRBJ2-5, with D perhaps matching TRBD2 (7 bases). Germline V CDR1 and CDR2: MGHRA, YSYEKL. The CDR3 spans 16 residues. V lost 0 bases to trimming and J lost 6 bases, with 17 bases between them. The CDR3, as DNA: TGCGCCAGCAGCCAAGACCTTGGGGGGGGCCGGAAGACCCAGTACTTC. It yields the protein CASSQDLGGGRKTQYF.

V is TRBV10-3 and J is TRBJ1-5; D unresolved. Germline lookup yields CDR1 ENHRY and CDR2 SYGVKD. Trimming cost V 7 bases and J 0 bases, with 10 bases left between them. The CDR3 is 14 amino acids. CDR3 protein: CAINGEYSNQPQHF. The CDR3 DNA sequence: TGTGCCATCAATGGGGAATATAGCAATCAGCCCCAGCATTTT.

The J gene is TRBJ2-3, the V gene TRBV29-1; TRBD1 matches 7 bases. V dropped 3 bases and J dropped 4; count of bases not matched to a gene: 1. The germline gives CDR1 SQVTM, CDR2 ANQGSEA. The CDR3 totals 12 residues. CDR3 protein: CSVDQGADTQYF. CDR3 coding DNA: TGCAGCGTTGACCAGGGGGCAGATACGCAGTATTTT.

This chain joins TRBV28 and TRBJ2-7, with 10 bases aligning to TRBD1. The germline CDR1 and CDR2 sequences are MDHEN and SYDVKM. The CDR3 has 15 amino acids. J gave up 3 bases and V 8 bases, and 10 bases lay outside the gene matches. The CDR3 sequence is CASSRQGAANYEQYF. The CDR3 bases are TGTGCCAGCTCAAGACAGGGGGCCGCCAACTACGAGCAGTACTTC.

The chain joins TRBV4-3 to TRBJ2-3, with 9 bases lining up with TRBD2. With V trimmed by 4 bases and J by 4 bases, 9 bases remained unmatched. Germline lookup yields CDR1 LGHNA and CDR2 YSLEER. The CDR3 runs to 16 residues. Written as DNA, the CDR3 is TGCGCCAGCAGCCCACGACCTGGCGGGGGGGCAGATACGCAGTATTTT. It is translated as CASSPRPGGGADTQYF.

This clone has only one observation. The rearrangement joins TRBV2 to TRBJ1-6; no reliable D call. Germline V gene lookup returns CDR1 SNHLY and CDR2 FYNNEI. The CDR3 runs to 16 residues. Between the trimmed V and J ends, which lost 8 bases and 10 bases, there was a span of 24 bases. CDR3 bases: TGTGCCAGCGAGGCCATAGATGGGGAGTTGAGCTCACCCCTCCACTTT. Translated, it gives CASEAIDGELSSPLHF.

This rearrangement joins TRBV30 to TRBJ2-7, with 9 bases fitting TRBD1. The V segment lost 7 bases and the J segment 3 bases; nucleotides outside the gene matches: 10. CDR3 length: 14 residues. CDR1 GTSNPN and CDR2 SVGIG come from the germline V gene (reference sequence). Written as DNA, the CDR3 is TGTGCCTCCACTCGGGGACAGGGAGGCTACGAGCAGTACTTC. Amino acids: CASTRGQGGYEQYF.

In this sample, this clone turned up once. The J gene is TRBJ1-4, the V gene TRBV19; TRBD1 is a possible D gene (5 bases). The CDR3 is 15 amino acids. V was trimmed by 5 bases and J by 7 bases, leaving 17 bases between them. Per the germline V gene, CDR1 is LNHDA and CDR2 is SQIVND (reference sequence). In DNA, the CDR3 is TGTGCCAGTAGTTCCGCCGGGACGGCCAGTGAAAAACTGTTTTTT. It yields the protein CASSSAGTASEKLFF.

This chain connects TRBV6-1 to TRBJ2-7; perhaps TRBD2 as D (5 bases). V was cut by 4 bases and J by 3 bases, with 10 bases left in between. Per the germline V gene, CDR1 is MNHNS and CDR2 is SASEGT. The CDR3 has 13 amino acids. The CDR3 is CASSVRENYEQYF. The CDR3 DNA sequence: TGTGCCAGCAGTGTAAGGGAGAACTACGAGCAGTACTTC.

The chain is built from TRBV4-1 and TRBJ2-7; tentative D call: TRBD1 (6 bases). Germline CDR1 is MGHRA and CDR2 is YSYEKL. The CDR3 is made up of 14 amino acids. V was cut by 9 bases and J by 5 bases, with 20 bases left in between. CDR3 DNA: TGCGCCAGTACCGAAGGGGGAGATATTGACGAGCAGTACTTC. This encodes CASTEGGDIDEQYF.

In this sample, this clone turned up a few times. The DNA of the CDR3 is TGTGCCAGCAGTTCGATCCGGGACACCGCTTCGTTTGGCTATGGCTACACCTTC. It yields the protein CASSSIRDTASFGYGYTF. The rearrangement joins TRBV27 to TRBJ1-2; possibly TRBD1 for D (6 bases). The CDR3 loop spans 18 amino acids. Germline V gene data show CDR1 as MNHEY and CDR2 as SMNVEV (reference sequence). V was pared by 4 bases and J by 4 bases, with 25 bases between.

The rearrangement links TRBV5-1 to TRBJ2-3; D assignment may be TRBD1 or TRBD2 (6 bases each). This CDR3 is 15 amino acids long. Germline CDR1 and CDR2: SGHRS and YFSETQ. The V gene lost 2 bases and the J gene lost 2 bases, with 12 bases spanning the gap. CDR3 protein: CASSFTGAFTDTQYF. The DNA of the CDR3 is TGCGCCAGCAGCTTTACGGGGGCCTTCACAGATACGCAGTATTTT.